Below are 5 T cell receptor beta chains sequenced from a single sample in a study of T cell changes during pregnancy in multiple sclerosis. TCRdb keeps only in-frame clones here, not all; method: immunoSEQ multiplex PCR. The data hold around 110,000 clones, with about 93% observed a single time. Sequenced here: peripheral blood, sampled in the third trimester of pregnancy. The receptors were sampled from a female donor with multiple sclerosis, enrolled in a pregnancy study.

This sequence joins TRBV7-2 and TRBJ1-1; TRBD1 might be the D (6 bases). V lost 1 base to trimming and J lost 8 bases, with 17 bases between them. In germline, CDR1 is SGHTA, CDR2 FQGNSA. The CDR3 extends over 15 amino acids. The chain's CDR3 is CASSLGGEGEGEAFF. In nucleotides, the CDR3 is TGTGCCAGCAGCTTAGGAGGGGAGGGGGAAGGAGAAGCTTTCTTT. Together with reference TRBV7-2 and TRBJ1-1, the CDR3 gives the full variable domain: GAGVSQSPSNKVTEKGKDVELRCDPISGHTALYWYRQSLGQGLEFLIYFQGNSAPDKSGLPSDRFSAERTGGSVSTLTIQRTQQEDSAVYLCASSLGGEGEGEAFFGQGTRLTVV.

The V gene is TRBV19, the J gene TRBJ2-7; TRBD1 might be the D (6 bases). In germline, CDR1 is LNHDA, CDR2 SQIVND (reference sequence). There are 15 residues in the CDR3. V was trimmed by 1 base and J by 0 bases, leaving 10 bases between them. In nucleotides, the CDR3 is TGTGCCAGTAGTATAGCCGCAGGGGTCTCCTACGAGCAGTACTTC. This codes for CASSIAAGVSYEQYF.

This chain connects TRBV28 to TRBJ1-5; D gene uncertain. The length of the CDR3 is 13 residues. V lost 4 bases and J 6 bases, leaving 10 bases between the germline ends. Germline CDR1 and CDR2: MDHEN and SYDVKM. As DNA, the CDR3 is TGTGCCAGCAGTTACGGGTTGGGTCAGCCCCAGCATTTT. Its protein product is CASSYGLGQPQHF.

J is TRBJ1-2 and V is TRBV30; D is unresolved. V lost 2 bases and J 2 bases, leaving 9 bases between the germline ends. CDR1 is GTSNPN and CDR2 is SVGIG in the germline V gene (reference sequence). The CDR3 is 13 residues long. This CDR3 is CAWSTGLNYGYTF. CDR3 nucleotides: TGTGCCTGGAGTACCGGTCTAAACTATGGCTACACCTTC.

The CDR3 bases are TGTGCCTGGGCCGACAGGGGTCGACAGCCCCAGCATTTT. It codes for CAWADRGRQPQHF. This chain uses TRBV30 with TRBJ1-5; the match to TRBD1 covers 8 bases. Germline values: CDR1 GTSNPN, CDR2 SVGIG (reference sequence). V lost 5 bases and J lost 7; bases outside the gene matches: 7. The CDR3 covers 13 residues.